This is a list of T cell receptor beta chains from one sample in a study of T cells in Graves' hyperthyroidism and ophthalmopathy. TCRdb re-derived calls from the multiplex PCR reads in MiXCR, one entry per CDR3 protein. The sample gives about 350,000 distinct CDR3 sequences, over 11% of which show up once; 20% to 25% is in the top ten. Input material: blood. Source of these receptors: a woman in her twenties or thirties with Graves' hyperthyroidism. CDR3s include the opening cysteine and the closing phenylalanine or tryptophan. D genes are given only for firm matches. Clone size is given for some rows only: seen once, a few or many times, or a class if the clone is expanded.

cdr3_aa cdr3_nt j_call d_call v_call clone_size
CASSWTSQETQYF TGTGCCAGCAGCTGGACCTCACAAGAGACCCAGTACTTC TRBJ2-5 . TRBV28 many
CSAHGGGSGETQYF TGCAGCGCCCACGGCGGGGGAAGTGGCGAGACCCAGTACTTC TRBJ2-5 TRBD2 TRBV29-1 many
CASSESRGSTDTQYF TGTGCCAGCAGTGAATCGCGCGGGAGCACAGATACGCAGTATTTT TRBJ2-3 . TRBV6-1 few
CASSPAAGYNEQFF TGTGCCAGCAGCCCAGCCGCGGGATACAATGAGCAGTTCTTC TRBJ2-1 . TRBV7-3 many
CASSFPTVTTDTQYF TGTGCCAGCAGTTTTCCGACAGTTACCACAGATACGCAGTATTTT TRBJ2-3 . TRBV28 many
CSAPSSGGPHEQYF TGCAGTGCCCCATCGTCGGGAGGGCCGCACGAGCAGTACTTC TRBJ2-7 TRBD2 TRBV20-1 .
CASSPWVALLQETQYF TGTGCCAGCAGCCCCTGGGTTGCATTGCTCCAAGAGACCCAGTACTTC TRBJ2-5 . TRBV7-9 many
CASTKGGGYETQYF TGTGCCAGCACCAAAGGGGGGGGATATGAGACCCAGTACTTC TRBJ2-5 . TRBV7-2 many
CASSQSLYREGAFF TGTGCCAGCAGCCAATCTCTCTACAGGGAGGGAGCTTTCTTT TRBJ1-1 . TRBV6-1 many
CSARDLTGTGQPQHF TGCAGTGCTAGAGATTTGACAGGGACCGGTCAGCCCCAGCATTTT TRBJ1-5 TRBD1 TRBV20-1 .
CASSSAPRGMNTEAFF TGTGCCAGCAGCTCAGCTCCACGGGGCATGAACACTGAAGCTTTCTTT TRBJ1-1 . TRBV7-9 few
CAWSSDTDNYGYTF TGTGCCTGGAGTAGCGACACTGATAACTATGGCTACACCTTC TRBJ1-2 . TRBV30 .
CSVELAEYNEQFF TGCAGCGTTGAACTAGCGGAATACAATGAGCAGTTCTTC TRBJ2-1 TRBD2 TRBV29-1 few
CASSSYQGQGAYEQYF TGTGCCAGCAGTTCTTACCAGGGACAGGGGGCCTACGAGCAGTACTTC TRBJ2-7 TRBD1 TRBV12-3/TRBV12-4 many
CSVGTPLEQYF TGCAGCGTGGGGACTCCCCTCGAGCAGTACTTC TRBJ2-7 . TRBV29-1 .
CASSLPQPKGEKLFF TGTGCCAGCAGTTTACCCCAGCCAAAGGGTGAAAAACTGTTTTTT TRBJ1-4 . TRBV28 many
CASSQAGTHSFHTEAFF TGTGCCAGCAGCCAAGCCGGGACTCATTCCTTTCACACTGAAGCTTTCTTT TRBJ1-1 . TRBV4-2 once
CASSGVLASTHNEQFF TGTGCCAGCAGCGGGGTACTAGCTTCTACCCACAATGAGCAGTTCTTC TRBJ2-1 . TRBV5-5 few
CASRRTSADEQFF TGTGCCAGCAGACGGACTAGCGCAGATGAGCAGTTCTTC TRBJ2-1 TRBD2 TRBV12-3/TRBV12-4 many
CASSFQGGNTIYF TGTGCCAGCAGTTTCCAAGGTGGAAACACCATATATTTT TRBJ1-3 . TRBV12-3/TRBV12-4 many
CASSQRTSGITGELFF TGTGCCAGCAGCCAAAGGACTAGCGGGATAACCGGGGAGCTGTTTTTT TRBJ2-2 TRBD2 TRBV7-2 many
CRGREPAFANTGELFF TGCAGGGGTAGGGAACCGGCGTTCGCGAACACCGGGGAGCTGTTTTTT TRBJ2-2 . TRBV20-1 few
CASRTTMNTEAFF TGTGCCAGCAGAACGACTATGAACACTGAAGCTTTCTTT TRBJ1-1 . TRBV12-3/TRBV12-4 many
CASSLGFSSSYEQYF TGTGCCAGCAGTTTAGGATTTTCGAGCTCCTACGAGCAGTACTTC TRBJ2-7 . TRBV28 .
CASSERTSYEQYF TGTGCCAGCAGTGAAAGGACTTCCTACGAGCAGTACTTC TRBJ2-7 . TRBV12-3/TRBV12-4 few
CSAPRGGTHTGELFF TGCAGTGCCCCTCGGGGCGGAACGCACACCGGGGAGCTGTTTTTT TRBJ2-2 . TRBV20-1 few
CASSTRDIRNQPQHF TGCGCCAGCAGCACCCGGGACATCCGAAATCAGCCCCAGCATTTT TRBJ1-5 . TRBV4-3 .
CASSLEAGTFVEKLFF TGTGCCAGCAGCTTGGAGGCCGGGACGTTTGTCGAAAAACTGTTTTTT TRBJ1-4 . TRBV5-5 .
CSARTNRVHASPLHF TGCAGTGCTAGGACGAACAGGGTTCATGCTTCACCCCTCCACTTT TRBJ1-6 . TRBV20-1 .
CASSLDVLTGELFF TGCGCCAGCAGCTTGGACGTTTTAACCGGGGAGCTGTTTTTT TRBJ2-2 . TRBV5-1 .
CASRPNTGELFF TGTGCCAGCAGACCGAACACCGGGGAGCTGTTTTTT TRBJ2-2 . TRBV3-1 many
CASSPSYSSGVSTDTQYF TGTGCCAGCAGTCCTAGTTACTCTAGCGGGGTGAGCACAGATACGCAGTATTTT TRBJ2-3 TRBD2 TRBV12-3/TRBV12-4 .
CASRFLIGTSYEQYF TGTGCCAGCAGATTTTTGATAGGCACCTCCTACGAGCAGTACTTC TRBJ2-7 . TRBV2 few
CASSYSTGELFF TGTGCCAGCAGTTACAGCACCGGGGAGCTGTTTTTT TRBJ2-2 . TRBV6-6 many
CASSQVGRYGYTF TGCGCCAGCAGCCAAGTGGGTCGATATGGCTACACCTTC TRBJ1-2 . TRBV4-3 many
CASSAHGRWHEQYF TGTGCCAGCAGTGCCCACGGGAGGTGGCACGAGCAGTACTTC TRBJ2-7 TRBD2 TRBV2 .
CASSEEGVFGGYTF TGTGCCAGCAGCGAAGAGGGGGTGTTTGGTGGCTACACCTTC TRBJ1-2 . TRBV11-1 many
CASSDSQLYGYTF TGTGCCAGCAGTGATTCACAGCTCTATGGCTACACCTTC TRBJ1-2 . TRBV2 many
CASNQPGSSYNEQFF TGTGCCAGCAATCAACCGGGGAGCTCCTACAATGAGCAGTTCTTC TRBJ2-1 . TRBV28 many
CSARVGGMNTEAFF TGCAGTGCTAGAGTGGGGGGGATGAACACTGAAGCTTTCTTT TRBJ1-1 . TRBV20-1 many
CASSVEGGLGQGSLGTEAFF TGTGCCAGCAGCGTAGAGGGAGGTCTCGGACAGGGCTCCCTTGGCACTGAAGCTTTCTTT TRBJ1-1 TRBD1 TRBV9 few
CASSLFSAEKLFF TGTGCCAGCAGCTTGTTCTCGGCGGAAAAACTGTTTTTT TRBJ1-4 . TRBV11-2 many
CASSPFSGNTIYF TGTGCCAGCAGCCCCTTCTCTGGAAACACCATATATTTT TRBJ1-3 . TRBV9 .
CSARDQGYEQFF TGCAGTGCTAGAGATCAGGGTTATGAGCAGTTCTTC TRBJ2-1 . TRBV20-1 few
CASRDRGRDEKLFF TGTGCCAGCAGGGACAGGGGGAGAGATGAAAAACTGTTTTTT TRBJ1-4 TRBD1 TRBV2 .
CASLGDGEAFF TGTGCCAGTCTGGGGGATGGTGAAGCTTTCTTT TRBJ1-1 . TRBV28 many
CASSYSGTAEQFF TGTGCCAGCAGTTACTCCGGGACAGCCGAGCAGTTCTTC TRBJ2-1 TRBD1 TRBV6-2/TRBV6-3 many
CASSWGQGLEETQYF TGTGCCAGCAGTTGGGGACAGGGTCTTGAAGAGACCCAGTACTTC TRBJ2-5 TRBD1 TRBV27 .
CASSLASGGKGFGNIQYF TGTGCCAGCAGCTTAGCAAGTGGGGGCAAGGGATTTGGAAACATTCAGTACTTC TRBJ2-4 . TRBV7-2 many
CATIGAGGDYNEQFF TGTGCCACCATTGGAGCGGGAGGGGATTACAATGAGCAGTTCTTC TRBJ2-1 TRBD2 TRBV6-1 .
CASTLGGGRRTEAFF TGTGCCAGCACCCTTGGGGGGGGGCGGCGAACTGAAGCTTTCTTT TRBJ1-1 . TRBV28 many
CATSSGFIQETQYF TGTGCCACCAGTTCAGGGTTCATTCAAGAGACCCAGTACTTC TRBJ2-5 . TRBV15 many
CASSFLGGGVSEQFF TGTGCCAGCAGTTTTTTGGGGGGCGGGGTGAGTGAGCAGTTCTTC TRBJ2-1 . TRBV28 .
CASTPIRDQPQHF TGTGCCAGCACCCCGATTCGGGATCAGCCCCAGCATTTT TRBJ1-5 . TRBV28 many
CASSASGTESYEQYF TGTGCCAGCAGCGCCTCCGGGACAGAGTCCTACGAGCAGTACTTC TRBJ2-7 TRBD1 TRBV9 many
CASGFSNEQFF TGTGCCAGCGGGTTTTCCAATGAGCAGTTCTTC TRBJ2-1 . TRBV27 .
CSALGQPNQPQHF TGCAGCGCCCTCGGACAGCCCAATCAGCCCCAGCATTTT TRBJ1-5 . TRBV29-1 few
CAWGLAVSTDTQYF TGTGCCTGGGGACTAGCGGTGAGCACAGATACGCAGTATTTT TRBJ2-3 TRBD2 TRBV30 .
CANSGTSYGYTF TGTGCCAACAGTGGAACCTCCTATGGCTACACCTTC TRBJ1-2 . TRBV28 .